The 5 T cell receptor beta chains presented below share a single source sample, sequenced in a study of T cells after yellow fever vaccination. MiXCR was run by TCRdb on the 5' RACE reads, yielding one entry per CDR3 protein. The table shows fewer than 450,000 distinct CDR3 sequences, with 3% to 4.5% occurring only once. The sequences come from PBMCs, collected 5 days after the yellow fever booster vaccination. The receptors stem from a man aged 18 to 29 who received the YFV17D yellow fever vaccine.

CDR3 residues: CASSRGSIPPYNEQFF. CDR3 nucleotide sequence: TGTGCCAGCAGCCGCGGCTCTATTCCACCCTACAATGAGCAGTTCTTC. V usage is TRBV14 and J usage is TRBJ2-1; unclear D gene. CDR3 length: 16 residues. From germline, CDR1 is SGHDN and CDR2 FVKESK. V lost 4 bases, J lost 2 bases, and 15 bases lay in between.

The gene calls are TRBV24-1 and TRBJ2-5; D not certain. Per the germline V gene, CDR1 is KGHDR and CDR2 is SFDVKD. V was clipped by 0 bases and J by 4 bases, with 11 bases between them. The CDR3 is 15 residues long. The CDR3 DNA reads TGTGCCACCAGTGATTTGCAGAGTGGGCCAGAGACCCAGTACTTC. Protein sequence: CATSDLQSGPETQYF.

This clonotype has more than one count but fewer than ten. This chain links TRBV6-1 with TRBJ2-7; 8 bases agree with TRBD1. Germline CDR1 reads MNHNS; CDR2 reads SASEGT. This CDR3 comprises 13 residues. The trim removed 6 bases at V and 9 bases at J, leaving 10 bases unmatched. The CDR3 nucleotides read TGTGCCAGCAGAGAACACGACAGGGGATGGCAGTACTTC. Translating it yields CASREHDRGWQYF.

In this sample, this clonotype turned up a few times. This chain uses TRBV7-2 with TRBJ2-1, with 16 nucleotides matching TRBD2. The CDR3 extends over 18 amino acids. The V gene end was trimmed by 4 bases and the J gene end by 4 bases; junction bases not matched to a gene: 7. Per germline, CDR1 SGHTA and CDR2 FQGNSA. CDR3 nucleotide sequence: TGTGCCAGCAGCTCTTTTGGGACTAGCGGGGGGGCATACAATGAGCAGTTCTTC. Its translation is CASSSFGTSGGAYNEQFF.

At least ten counts were recorded for this clonotype. This sequence joins TRBV12-3 or TRBV12-4 and TRBJ1-1; 7 bases match TRBD1. The CDR3 has 13 amino acids. Trimming at V came to 10 bases and at J to 0 bases, leaving 5 bases not matched to a gene. As DNA, the CDR3 is TGTGCCACCGAGACAGGGTTGAACACTGAAGCTTTCTTT. Translating it yields CATETGLNTEAFF.